These 16 T cell receptor beta chains came from one sample sequenced in a study of OX40 agonist ivuxolimab in advanced cancers. The library relied on the immunoSEQ multiplex PCR assay. TCRdb re-hosts the immuneACCESS table, in-frame sequences only. Its copies lack some clones; in the studies checked, an unresolved V gene accounts for under half of them, and the cause for the rest is not known. The sample table holds about 73,000 clones, of which around 89% were seen once. About a tenth of the sample is held by the ten biggest clonotypes. The sample in question was CD4+ or CD8+ T cells sorted from blood, obtained in a trial of the OX40 agonist ivuxolimab. These receptors were taken from an adult with an advanced solid tumor such as melanoma, head and neck, liver or kidney cancer.

V and J are TRBV7-9 and TRBJ2-3, with 12 bases aligning to TRBD2. The germline V gene encodes CDR1 SEHNR and CDR2 FQNEAQ (reference sequence). The CDR3 extends over 17 amino acids. Germline trimming cut 3 bases from V and 0 bases from J; bases unmatched to any gene: 4. Here the CDR3 reads CASSFRTSGESTDTQYF. The DNA for the CDR3 is TGTGCCAGCAGCTTTCGGACTAGCGGGGAGAGCACAGATACGCAGTATTTT. The full variable domain, rest sourced from reference TRBV7-9 and TRBJ2-3, is DTGVSQNPRHKITKRGQNVTFRCDPISEHNRLYWYRQTLGQGPEFLTYFQNEAQLEKSRLLSDRFSAERPKGSFSTLEIQRTEQGDSAMYLCASSFRTSGESTDTQYFGPGTRLTVL.

The CDR3 sequence: CASSLVIRTSGYNEQFF. The CDR3 nucleotides read TGCGCCAGCAGCTTGGTAATTCGGACTAGCGGTTACAATGAGCAGTTCTTC. This chain uses TRBV5-1 with TRBJ2-1; 10 nucleotides align to TRBD2. V was clipped by 0 bases and J by 4 bases; unmatched bases: 7. The CDR3 spans 17 residues. Germline-derived CDR1 and CDR2 are SGHRS and YFSETQ.

This chain uses TRBV29-1 with TRBJ1-4; TRBD1 might be the D (6 bases). The V end lost 0 bases, the J end lost 0 bases, and 14 bases lay between the germline ends. Germline V CDR1 and CDR2: SQVTM, ANQGSEA. This CDR3 is built from 17 residues. The CDR3 is CSVEEEGVWATNEKLFF. CDR3 DNA: TGCAGCGTTGAAGAGGAGGGGGTTTGGGCAACTAATGAAAAACTGTTTTTT.

J is TRBJ2-5 and V is TRBV5-1, with unresolved D. CDR1 SGHRS and CDR2 YFSETQ come from the germline V gene. V lost 0 bases to trimming and J lost 5 bases, with 8 bases between them. The CDR3 consists of 13 residues. The chain's CDR3 is CASSLGILETQYF. The CDR3 DNA sequence: TGCGCCAGCAGCTTGGGGATTTTGGAGACCCAGTACTTC. Combining the CDR3 with reference TRBV5-1 and TRBJ2-5 gives the whole variable domain KAGVTQTPRYLIKTRGQQVTLSCSPISGHRSVSWYQQTPGQGLQFLFEYFSETQRNKGNFPGRFSGRQFSNSRSEMNVSTLELGDSALYLCASSLGILETQYFGPGTRLLVL.

The table lists this clone with a count of one. The chain joins TRBV2 to TRBJ2-2; D gene unclear. The germline V gene encodes CDR1 SNHLY and CDR2 FYNNEI. The CDR3 spans 15 residues. V lost 3 bases and J 1 base, leaving 9 bases between the germline ends. The chain's CDR3 is CASSELQLNTGELFF. Written as DNA, the CDR3 is TGTGCCAGCAGTGAGTTGCAGTTGAACACCGGGGAGCTGTTTTTT.

The chain joins TRBV28 to TRBJ2-3; 9 nucleotides match TRBD1. Germline values: CDR1 MDHEN, CDR2 SYDVKM. J gave up 2 bases and V 8 bases, and 8 bases lay outside the gene matches. CDR3 length equals 15 residues. CDR3 amino acids: CASGPGQGDTDTQYF. CDR3 nucleotide sequence: TGTGCCAGCGGACCGGGACAGGGAGACACAGATACGCAGTATTTT.

A single count supports this clone. The chain employs TRBV19 and TRBJ2-7, with 8 positions matching TRBD1. The CDR3 has 15 residues. V shed 5 bases and J 3 bases; nucleotides not matched to a gene: 9. The germline V gene has CDR1 LNHDA and CDR2 SQIVND (reference sequence). This chain's CDR3 is CASSQPGGPLYEQYF. DNA for the CDR3: TGTGCCAGTAGTCAGCCAGGGGGCCCCCTCTACGAGCAGTACTTC.

V usage is TRBV28 and J usage is TRBJ1-4; the match to TRBD1 covers 8 bases. CDR1 and CDR2 from the germline V gene are MDHEN and SYDVKM. V lost 2 bases, J lost 13 bases, and 6 bases stayed unmatched. The CDR3 covers 13 residues. CDR3 in amino acids: CASSLGQGGVLFF. The DNA of the CDR3 is TGTGCCAGCAGTTTAGGACAGGGTGGGGTACTGTTTTTT.

The J gene is TRBJ2-7, the V gene TRBV20-1; D remains unclear. This CDR3 spans 10 amino acids. CDR1 and CDR2 from the germline V gene are DFQATT and SNEGSKA (reference sequence). CDR3 amino acids: CSPQGYEQYF. The CDR3 region has the DNA TGCAGCCCCCAAGGCTACGAGCAGTACTTC.

The V call is TRBV9, the J call TRBJ2-3; 8 bases line up with TRBD2. Trimming at V came to 0 bases and at J to 2 bases, leaving 5 bases not matched to a gene. CDR3 length: 16 amino acids. In germline, CDR1 is SGDLS, CDR2 YYNGEE. CDR3 region: CASSVGAGGLTDTQYF. The CDR3 DNA reads as TGTGCCAGCAGCGTAGGCGCGGGAGGACTCACAGATACGCAGTATTTT.

V and J are TRBV19 and TRBJ1-5; 7 bases match TRBD1. Germline V gene lookup returns CDR1 LNHDA and CDR2 SQIVND (reference sequence). The CDR3 length is 15 residues. Trimming at V came to 8 bases and at J to 6 bases, leaving 13 bases not matched to a gene. CDR3 sequence: CASAALTGSAQPQHF. DNA for the CDR3: TGTGCCAGTGCTGCCCTGACAGGGTCGGCTCAGCCCCAGCATTTT.

V usage is TRBV7-9 and J usage is TRBJ2-3; possible D gene TRBD1, 5 bases. Looked up from germline, CDR1 is SEHNR and CDR2 is FQNEAQ (reference sequence). Trimming left V 2 bases short and J 4 bases short, with 19 bases between. The CDR3 runs 17 residues. CDR3 DNA: TGTGCCAGCAGCTTACCGTGGAAAGGACAACAACCAGATACGCAGTATTTT. Amino acids: CASSLPWKGQQPDTQYF. Using reference TRBV7-9 and TRBJ2-3 for the parts outside the CDR3, the full variable domain is DTGVSQNPRHKITKRGQNVTFRCDPISEHNRLYWYRQTLGQGPEFLTYFQNEAQLEKSRLLSDRFSAERPKGSFSTLEIQRTEQGDSAMYLCASSLPWKGQQPDTQYFGPGTRLTVL.

This chain joins TRBV19 and TRBJ1-5, with D uncertain. With 7 bases removed from V and 6 bases from J, the gap between germline ends came to 10 bases. This CDR3 spans 12 amino acids. Looked up from germline, CDR1 is LNHDA and CDR2 is SQIVND (reference sequence). The CDR3 reads CASMRLGQPQHF. DNA for the CDR3: TGTGCCAGTATGCGGCTGGGTCAGCCCCAGCATTTT.

The CDR3 reads CASKLAGATGELFF. The CDR3 nucleotides are TGCGCCAGCAAACTAGCGGGGGCCACCGGGGAGCTGTTTTTT. The chain carries TRBV10-2 and TRBJ2-2; 11 bases map to TRBD2. CDR3 size: 14 residues. J was trimmed by 4 bases and V by 7 bases; bases with no gene match: 2. CDR1 is WSHSY, CDR2 SAAADI, per germline.

The CDR3 sequence is CAISEGRRGRGRALFYGYTF. The CDR3 DNA sequence: TGTGCCATCAGTGAGGGCAGGCGAGGCCGGGGACGGGCCTTATTCTATGGCTACACCTTC. V and J are TRBV10-3 and TRBJ1-2; the D gene is possibly TRBD1 (5 bases). Trimming left V 2 bases short and J 4 bases short, with 29 bases between. The CDR3 is 20 residues long. Germline V gene data show CDR1 as ENHRY and CDR2 as SYGVKD.

V and J are TRBV30 and TRBJ1-3, with a tentative D call TRBD1 (5 bases). From germline, CDR1 is GTSNPN and CDR2 SVGIG (reference sequence). Trimming removed 5 bases at V and 4 bases at J, with 15 bases between. This CDR3 region has 14 residues. CDR3 bases: TGTGCCTGGGGGTATCAGGGTTTCGGAAACACCATATATTTT. Protein: CAWGYQGFGNTIYF.